This is a list of T cell receptor beta chains from one sample in a study of blood T cell repertoires in COVID-19. Here immunoSEQ multiplex PCR was the method, and the copy in TCRdb shows in-frame clones only, minus some. The data show over 200,000 clones, with under 85% seen just once and about 1.3% held by the top ten. The material sequenced was peripheral blood. Receptors originate from a woman in her thirties with COVID-19, enrolled during active disease. Both conserved end residues are trimmed from each CDR3.

J gene | V gene | CDR3 length | CDR3 protein
TRBJ1-1 | TRBV7-9 | 12 | ASSPRTANTEAF
TRBJ1-1 | TRBV6-2/TRBV6-3 | 16 | ASSYTYRGRDRSTEAF
TRBJ2-1 | TRBV27 | 15 | ASRSSGLAGGNNEQF
TRBJ2-4 | TRBV4-1 | 11 | ASSQRTENIQY
TRBJ1-3 | TRBV30 | 14 | ACSSGTGFSGNTIY
TRBJ2-3 | TRBV7-2 | 12 | ASSPGLAGDTQY
TRBJ2-1 | TRBV10-3 | 13 | AISERAGDINEQF
TRBJ2-1 | TRBV9 | 11 | ASSVTSEGEQF
TRBJ1-4 | TRBV7-6 | 13 | ASSLKGPGNEKLF
TRBJ1-6 | TRBV4-3 | 12 | ASSQLLGNSPLH
TRBJ2-5 | TRBV7-2 | 11 | ASSLDRQETQY
TRBJ2-7 | TRBV7-2 | 14 | ASSPGLAGGGYEQY
TRBJ1-6 | TRBV6-1 | 14 | ASSVRPSSYNSPLH
TRBJ1-6 | TRBV4-3 | 14 | ASSQEQSSYNSPLH
TRBJ2-5 | TRBV5-1 | 12 | ASSSGQTQETQY
TRBJ1-2 | TRBV5-4 | 13 | ASSPGGTANYGYT
TRBJ1-3 | TRBV29-1 | 14 | SVEEPWSSSGNTIY
TRBJ2-5 | TRBV3-1/TRBV3-2 | 15 | ASSQDTRLAGVETQY
TRBJ2-1 | TRBV15 | 14 | ATSSKLAGGGDEQF
TRBJ1-1 | TRBV18 | 11 | ASSPQMAPEAF
TRBJ2-7 | TRBV18 | 12 | ASSPSTGHYEQY
TRBJ2-3 | TRBV11-2 | 14 | ASSSLAGARTDTQY
TRBJ2-3 | TRBV2 | 14 | ASTLEGGPHTDTQY
TRBJ1-1 | TRBV7-2 | 10 | ASSRWAQGAF
TRBJ2-2 | TRBV5-1 | 15 | ASSFFTGSRNTGELF
TRBJ2-3 | TRBV4-1 | 14 | ASSQDSGGRTDTQY
TRBJ2-7 | TRBV7-9 | 12 | ASSRKPAVSGQY
TRBJ1-3 | TRBV3-1/TRBV3-2 | 15 | ASSQAGTGSSGNTIY
TRBJ2-3 | TRBV2 | 13 | ASSVQGFNMNTQY
TRBJ1-5 | TRBV2 | 11 | ASRQDRDQPQH
TRBJ2-1 | TRBV5-1 | 11 | ASSEDYYNEQF
TRBJ2-7 | TRBV7-2 | 12 | ASSKTGYSYEQY
TRBJ1-1 | TRBV11-3 | 11 | ASSRGTGGLAF
TRBJ1-2 | TRBV30 | 11 | AWSETDREGYT
TRBJ2-7 | TRBV19 | 14 | ASSISLLVRSYEQY
TRBJ2-7 | TRBV19 | 13 | ASSIGGTLSYEQY
TRBJ1-2 | TRBV12-3/TRBV12-4 | 11 | ASSLTANYGYT
TRBJ2-7 | TRBV4-3 | 16 | ASSHPGTSGLYICEQY
TRBJ2-7 | TRBV9 | 12 | ASSARGGSYEQY
TRBJ2-1 | TRBV27 | 13 | ASSLLGRGGNEQF
TRBJ2-7 | TRBV28 | 12 | ASSSPGQADEQY
TRBJ2-7 | TRBV12-1 | 14 | ASRGRGRDRGNEQY
TRBJ2-3 | TRBV5-6 | 13 | ASSLGTSGINTQY
TRBJ1-5 | TRBV18 | 13 | ASSPGQGAVQPQH